A selection of T cell receptor beta chains follows, all from one sample in a study of blood T cell repertoires in COVID-19. TCRdb's copy holds only in-frame clones and misses some; the assay was immunoSEQ multiplex PCR. The sample records 400,000 or so clones, approximately 90% being singletons. The specimen was peripheral blood. The receptors were gathered from a man younger than 30 with COVID-19, enrolled during active disease. The CDR3 runs from the conserved cysteine through the conserved F or W. D genes are given only for firm matches. Clone sizes are given selectively: once, few, many, or a class where the clone is expanded.

j_gene: TRBJ1-4
v_gene: TRBV3-1/TRBV3-2
abundance: NA
d_gene: TRBD1
CDR3aa: CASSPSEPTQGGEKLFF
CDR3nt: TGTGCCAGCAGCCCAAGCGAGCCCACCCAGGGGGGTGAAAAACTGTTTTTT

j_gene: TRBJ1-2
v_gene: TRBV2
abundance: NA
d_gene: TRBD1
CDR3aa: CASSEGGQIYGYTF
CDR3nt: TGTGCCAGCAGCGAAGGGGGACAGATCTATGGCTACACCTTC

j_gene: TRBJ2-5
v_gene: TRBV11-2
abundance: NA
d_gene: NA
CDR3aa: CASSLVRSQETQYF
CDR3nt: TGTGCCAGCAGCTTAGTACGTAGCCAAGAGACCCAGTACTTC

j_gene: TRBJ2-7
v_gene: TRBV25-1
abundance: NA
d_gene: NA
CDR3aa: CASRGSYEQYF
CDR3nt: TGTGCCAGCCGAGGAAGCTACGAGCAGTACTTC

j_gene: TRBJ1-1
v_gene: TRBV6-6
abundance: NA
d_gene: TRBD1
CDR3aa: CASSFTRTGLRTEAFF
CDR3nt: TGTGCCAGCAGTTTTACGCGGACAGGGTTGCGCACTGAAGCTTTCTTT

j_gene: TRBJ2-7
v_gene: TRBV24-1
abundance: NA
d_gene: TRBD1
CDR3aa: CATTEQGKPYEQYF
CDR3nt: TGTGCCACCACGGAACAGGGGAAACCTTACGAGCAGTACTTC

j_gene: TRBJ2-5
v_gene: TRBV15
abundance: NA
d_gene: TRBD2
CDR3aa: CATSETGGLEETQYF
CDR3nt: TGTGCCACCAGCGAAACGGGAGGATTAGAAGAGACCCAGTACTTC

j_gene: TRBJ2-1
v_gene: TRBV27
abundance: once
d_gene: NA
CDR3aa: CASRTDYSSYNEQFF
CDR3nt: TGTGCCAGCAGAACGGACTATAGCTCCTACAATGAGCAGTTCTTC

j_gene: TRBJ2-7
v_gene: TRBV6-2/TRBV6-3
abundance: NA
d_gene: NA
CDR3aa: CASSYGLGEQYF
CDR3nt: TGTGCCAGCAGTTATGGGCTCGGCGAGCAGTACTTC

j_gene: TRBJ1-2
v_gene: TRBV3-1/TRBV3-2
abundance: NA
d_gene: TRBD1
CDR3aa: CASSHRGQGGYTF
CDR3nt: TGTGCCAGCAGCCATAGGGGGCAAGGTGGCTACACCTTC

j_gene: TRBJ2-3
v_gene: TRBV7-2
abundance: NA
d_gene: NA
CDR3aa: CASSLVQTYTDTQYF
CDR3nt: TGTGCCAGCAGCTTAGTGCAGACTTACACAGATACGCAGTATTTT

j_gene: TRBJ2-3
v_gene: TRBV7-3
abundance: NA
d_gene: NA
CDR3aa: CASSPEASTDTQYF
CDR3nt: TGTGCCAGCAGCCCAGAGGCAAGCACAGATACGCAGTATTTT

j_gene: TRBJ1-5
v_gene: TRBV5-8
abundance: NA
d_gene: NA
CDR3aa: CASAAGNRRPQHF
CDR3nt: TGTGCCAGCGCGGCGGGGAATAGGCGGCCCCAGCATTTT

j_gene: TRBJ1-4
v_gene: TRBV2
abundance: NA
d_gene: TRBD1
CDR3aa: CASSDTGVDEKLFF
CDR3nt: TGTGCCAGCAGTGATACAGGGGTGGATGAAAAACTGTTTTTT